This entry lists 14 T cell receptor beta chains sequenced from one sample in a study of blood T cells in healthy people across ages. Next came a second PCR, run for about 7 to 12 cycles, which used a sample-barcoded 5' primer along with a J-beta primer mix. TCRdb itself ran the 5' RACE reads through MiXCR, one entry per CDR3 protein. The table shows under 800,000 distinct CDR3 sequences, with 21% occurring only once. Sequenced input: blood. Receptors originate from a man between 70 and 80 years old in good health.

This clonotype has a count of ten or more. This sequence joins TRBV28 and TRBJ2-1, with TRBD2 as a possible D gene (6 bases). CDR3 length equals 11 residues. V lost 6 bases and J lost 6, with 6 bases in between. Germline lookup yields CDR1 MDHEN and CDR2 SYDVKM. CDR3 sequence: CASRTSNEQFF. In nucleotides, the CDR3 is TGTGCCAGCAGGACTAGCAATGAGCAGTTCTTC.

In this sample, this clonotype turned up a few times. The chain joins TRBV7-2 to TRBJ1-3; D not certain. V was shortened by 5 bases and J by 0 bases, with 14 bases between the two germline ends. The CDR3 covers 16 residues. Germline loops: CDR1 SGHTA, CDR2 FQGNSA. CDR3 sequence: CASSLGRADSGNTIYF. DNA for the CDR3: TGTGCCAGCAGCCTAGGTCGGGCCGACTCTGGAAACACCATATATTTT.

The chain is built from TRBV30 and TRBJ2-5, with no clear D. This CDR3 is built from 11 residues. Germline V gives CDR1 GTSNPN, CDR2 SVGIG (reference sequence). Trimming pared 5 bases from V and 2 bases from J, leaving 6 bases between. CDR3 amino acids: CAWERQETQYF. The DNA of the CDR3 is TGTGCCTGGGAACGACAAGAGACCCAGTACTTC.

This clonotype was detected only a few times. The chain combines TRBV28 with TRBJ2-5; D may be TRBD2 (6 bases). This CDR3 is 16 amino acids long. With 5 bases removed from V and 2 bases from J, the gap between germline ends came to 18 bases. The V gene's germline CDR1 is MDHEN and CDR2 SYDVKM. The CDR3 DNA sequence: TGTGCCAGCAGTGCTACGTACACTAGCTGGCAAGAGACCCAGTACTTC. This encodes CASSATYTSWQETQYF.

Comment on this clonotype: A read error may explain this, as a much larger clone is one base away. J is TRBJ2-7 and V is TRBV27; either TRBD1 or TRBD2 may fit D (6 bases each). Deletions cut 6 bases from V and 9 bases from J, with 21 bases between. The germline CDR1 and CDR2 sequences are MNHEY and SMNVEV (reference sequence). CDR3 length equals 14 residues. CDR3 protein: CASSILGGGDGQYF. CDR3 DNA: TGTGCCAGCAGCATCCTAGGGGGAGGAGACGGGCAGTACTTC.

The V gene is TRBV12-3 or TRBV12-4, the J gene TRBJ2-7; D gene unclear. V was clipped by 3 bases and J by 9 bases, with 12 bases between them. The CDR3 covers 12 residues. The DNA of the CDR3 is TGTGCCAGCAGTTTCGTTTCCGGCGGGCAGTACTTC. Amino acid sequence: CASSFVSGGQYF.

As DNA, the CDR3 is TGTGCCAGCAGCTTTGTCGGGACTCCTCTTGAGCAGTACTTC. Protein sequence: CASSFVGTPLEQYF. The chain employs TRBV7-2 and TRBJ2-5, with D maybe TRBD2 (6 bases). The CDR3 length is 14 residues. CDR1 is SGHTA, CDR2 FQGNSA, per germline. Deletions cut 3 bases from V and 11 bases from J, with 19 bases between. Supplemented by reference TRBV7-2 and TRBJ2-5, the full variable domain reads GAGVSQSPSNKVTEKGKDVELRCDPISGHTALYWYRQSLGQGLEFLIYFQGNSAPDKSGLPSDRFSAERTGGSVSTLTIQRTQQEDSAVYLCASSFVGTPLEQYFGPGTRLLVL.

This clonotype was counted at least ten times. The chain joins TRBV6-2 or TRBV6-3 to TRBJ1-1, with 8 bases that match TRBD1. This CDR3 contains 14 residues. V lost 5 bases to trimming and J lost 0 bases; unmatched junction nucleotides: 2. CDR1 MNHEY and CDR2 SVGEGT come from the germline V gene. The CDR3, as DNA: TGTGCCAGCAGTAAGGGACAGGTGAACACTGAAGCTTTCTTT. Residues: CASSKGQVNTEAFF.

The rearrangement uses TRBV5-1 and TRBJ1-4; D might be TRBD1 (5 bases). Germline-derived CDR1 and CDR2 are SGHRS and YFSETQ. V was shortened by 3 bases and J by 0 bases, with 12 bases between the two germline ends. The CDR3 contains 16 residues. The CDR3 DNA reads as TGCGCCAGCAGCTCGCGACAGCAAGCAACTAATGAAAAACTGTTTTTT. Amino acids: CASSSRQQATNEKLFF. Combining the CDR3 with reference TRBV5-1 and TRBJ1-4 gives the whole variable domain KAGVTQTPRYLIKTRGQQVTLSCSPISGHRSVSWYQQTPGQGLQFLFEYFSETQRNKGNFPGRFSGRQFSNSRSEMNVSTLELGDSALYLCASSSRQQATNEKLFFGSGTQLSVL.

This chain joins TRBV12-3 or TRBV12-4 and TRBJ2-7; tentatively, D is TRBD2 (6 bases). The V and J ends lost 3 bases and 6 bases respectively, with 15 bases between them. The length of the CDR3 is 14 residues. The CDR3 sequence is CASSFGGLRGEQYF. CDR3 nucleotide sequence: TGTGCCAGCAGTTTCGGAGGGCTTCGTGGCGAGCAGTACTTC.

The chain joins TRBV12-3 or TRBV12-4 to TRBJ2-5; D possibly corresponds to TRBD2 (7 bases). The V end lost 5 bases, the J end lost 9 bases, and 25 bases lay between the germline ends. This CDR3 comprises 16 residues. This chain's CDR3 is CASSPRSSGGGGAQYF. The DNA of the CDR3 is TGTGCCAGCAGTCCCAGGAGTAGCGGAGGCGGGGGCGCCCAGTACTTC.

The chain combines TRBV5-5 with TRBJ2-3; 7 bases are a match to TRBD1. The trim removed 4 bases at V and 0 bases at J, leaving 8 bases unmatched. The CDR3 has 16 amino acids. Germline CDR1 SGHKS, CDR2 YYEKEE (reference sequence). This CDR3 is CASSHYGQASTDTQYF. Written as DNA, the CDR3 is TGTGCCAGCAGCCACTACGGACAGGCGAGCACAGATACGCAGTATTTT.

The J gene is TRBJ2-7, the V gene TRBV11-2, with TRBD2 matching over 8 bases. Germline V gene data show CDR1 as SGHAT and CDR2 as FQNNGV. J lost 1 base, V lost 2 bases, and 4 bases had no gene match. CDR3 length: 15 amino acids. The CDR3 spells CASSLFTGGSYEQYF. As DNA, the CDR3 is TGTGCCAGCAGCTTATTCACGGGAGGGTCCTACGAGCAGTACTTC.

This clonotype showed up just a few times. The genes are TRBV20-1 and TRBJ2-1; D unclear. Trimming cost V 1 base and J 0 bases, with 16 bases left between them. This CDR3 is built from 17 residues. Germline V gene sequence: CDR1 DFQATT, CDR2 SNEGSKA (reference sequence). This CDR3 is CSARAGSVLNSYNEQFF. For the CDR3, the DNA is TGCAGTGCTAGAGCTGGCAGCGTACTTAACTCCTACAATGAGCAGTTCTTC.